This passage covers 15 T cell receptor beta chains from one sample sequenced in a study of siplizumab effects on memory and regulatory T cells. Sequencing was performed with immunoSEQ multiplex PCR; in TCRdb, only in-frame clones are kept and a portion is missing. The profile shows roughly 100,000 clones, roughly 92% of them singletons. Sequencing was carried out using Tregs sorted from blood. These receptors originate from a human donor in good health.

The rearrangement links TRBV14 to TRBJ1-4; the D gene is possibly TRBD1 (6 bases). The germline V and J ends were trimmed by 4 bases and 0 bases, with 9 bases remaining between them. The germline V gene encodes CDR1 SGHDN and CDR2 FVKESK. This CDR3 has 15 amino acids. The CDR3 spells CASSPRTATNEKLFF. As DNA, the CDR3 is TGTGCCAGCAGCCCGCGGACAGCAACTAATGAAAAACTGTTTTTT. The complete variable domain, with remaining parts taken from reference TRBV14 and TRBJ1-4, reads EAGVTQFPSHSVIEKGQTVTLRCDPISGHDNLYWYRRVMGKEIKFLLHFVKESKQDESGMPNNRFLAERTGGTYSTLKVQPAELEDSGVYFCASSPRTATNEKLFFGSGTQLSVL.

The chain uses TRBV2 and TRBJ1-5, with 9 bases that match TRBD1. V shed 2 bases, J shed 7 bases, and the junction held 6 bases outside the gene matches. The CDR3 sequence is 15 residues long. CDR1 is SNHLY, CDR2 FYNNEI, per germline. CDR3 loop: CASSELRTGVQPQHF. The DNA of the CDR3 is TGTGCCAGCAGTGAATTGAGGACAGGGGTACAGCCCCAGCATTTT.

The chain has TRBV7-2 and TRBJ2-7, with D maybe TRBD2 (5 bases). The V end lost 5 bases, the J end lost 6 bases, and 17 bases lay between the germline ends. This CDR3 has 14 amino acids. The germline V gene encodes CDR1 SGHTA and CDR2 FQGNSA. The CDR3 reads CASSQAAGGGEQYF. CDR3 in DNA: TGTGCCAGCAGCCAAGCGGCGGGTGGAGGCGAGCAGTACTTC.

The chain links TRBV2 to TRBJ2-7; TRBD1 matches 8 bases. Trimming removed 4 bases from V and 5 bases from J; junction bases left unmatched: 4. In germline, CDR1 is SNHLY, CDR2 FYNNEI. CDR3 length: 13 amino acids. The CDR3 loop reads CASSGLTGDEQYF. In nucleotides, the CDR3 is TGTGCCAGCAGTGGTTTGACAGGGGACGAGCAGTACTTC.

The V call is TRBV18, the J call TRBJ2-7; no clear D. Trimming pared 4 bases from V and 4 bases from J, leaving 8 bases between. Germline values: CDR1 KGHSH, CDR2 LQKENI. The CDR3 is 12 residues long. This chain's CDR3 is CASSREWYEQYF. CDR3 nucleotide sequence: TGTGCCAGCTCACGTGAGTGGTACGAGCAGTACTTC.

This sequence joins TRBV30 and TRBJ1-3; D is perhaps TRBD1 (5 bases). CDR1 is GTSNPN, CDR2 SVGIG, per germline (reference sequence). Trimming took off 7 bases at V and 3 bases at J, with 13 bases between the two ends. The CDR3 has 13 residues. CDR3 sequence (DNA): TGTGCCTCCCGGGGGGGTGGTGGAAACACCATATATTTT. Protein: CASRGGGGNTIYF.

The V and J genes are TRBV27 and TRBJ2-7; D is possibly TRBD2 (6 bases). The ends were cut back, 1 base at V and 7 bases at J, with 23 bases in the middle. CDR3 length: 17 residues. The germline gives CDR1 MNHEY, CDR2 SMNVEV (reference sequence). The chain's CDR3 is CASSLWQGGGSSQEQYF. CDR3 DNA sequence: TGTGCCAGCAGTTTATGGCAGGGTGGAGGGAGTAGCCAGGAGCAGTACTTC.

V usage is TRBV18 and J usage is TRBJ2-6; 7 bases align to TRBD1. CDR3 length: 17 amino acids. The germline V gene encodes CDR1 KGHSH and CDR2 LQKENI. J lost 2 bases, V lost 1 base, and 5 bases had no gene match. As DNA, the CDR3 is TGTGCCAGCTCACCACTCCCGACAGGGACTGGGGCCAACGTCCTGACTTTC. It codes for CASSPLPTGTGANVLTF. Full variable domain (remainder filled in from reference TRBV18 and TRBJ2-6): NAGVMQNPRHLVRRRGQEARLRCSPMKGHSHVYWYRQLPEEGLKFMVYLQKENIIDESGMPKERFSAEFPKEGPSILRIQQVVRGDSAAYFCASSPLPTGTGANVLTFGAGSRLTVL.

The chain has TRBV7-8 and TRBJ1-4; 8 bases align to TRBD1. The CDR3 sequence is 15 residues long. V trimming: 6 bases; J trimming: 11 bases; junction bases outside the gene matches: 14. Germline V gives CDR1 SGHVS, CDR2 FQNEAQ. The CDR3 DNA sequence: TGTGCCAGCAGACCCGCAGGGGGCCCGGCCGGTAAACTGTTTTTT. Translating it yields CASRPAGGPAGKLFF.

The genes are TRBV5-1 and TRBJ2-7; D possibly corresponds to TRBD2 (5 bases). CDR3 length: 14 amino acids. V lost 7 bases and J 5 bases, leaving 19 bases between the germline ends. Germline V gene data show CDR1 as SGHRS and CDR2 as YFSETQ. As DNA, the CDR3 is TGCGCCAGCGCCCCCGACCGGGTACTAGACGAGCAGTACTTC. Protein sequence: CASAPDRVLDEQYF.

The chain recombines TRBV5-1 with TRBJ2-1; D unresolved. The V end was cut by 0 bases, the J end by 6 bases, with 13 bases between. Germline V lookup: CDR1 SGHRS, CDR2 YFSETQ. This CDR3 comprises 15 residues. CDR3 DNA sequence: TGCGCCAGCAGCTTGGTTTCGCCAGCGCTCAATGAGCAGTTCTTC. Residues: CASSLVSPALNEQFF.

The V call is TRBV6-5, the J call TRBJ2-6; D is ambiguous. The CDR3 extends over 16 amino acids. V gave up 0 bases and J gave up 3 bases, with 9 bases separating them. Germline-derived CDR1 and CDR2 are MNHEY and SVGAGI. The CDR3 coding sequence is TGTGCCAGCAGTTACTCATTGAAGGTTGGGGCCAACGTCCTGACTTTC. It encodes CASSYSLKVGANVLTF.

This chain connects TRBV7-8 to TRBJ2-7, with D possibly TRBD1 on 5 matching bases. CDR1 is SGHVS and CDR2 is FQNEAQ in the germline V gene. V was clipped by 5 bases and J by 5 bases, with 25 bases between them. The CDR3 covers 17 residues. The CDR3 protein is CASSRTGSGNIMHEQYF. The CDR3 region has the DNA TGTGCCAGCAGCCGAACCGGGTCAGGGAATATCATGCACGAGCAGTACTTC.

The V call is TRBV7-2, the J call TRBJ2-2, with TRBD1 matching 7 bases. Germline loops: CDR1 SGHTA, CDR2 FQGNSA. This CDR3 is built from 15 residues. V shed 4 bases and J 1 base; nucleotides not matched to a gene: 3. The CDR3 here is CASSSGTVNTGELFF. The CDR3 coding sequence is TGTGCCAGCAGCTCCGGGACAGTGAACACCGGGGAGCTGTTTTTT.

J is TRBJ1-6 and V is TRBV29-1, with D maybe TRBD1 (5 bases). This CDR3 has 14 amino acids. The germline V gene has CDR1 SQVTM and CDR2 ANQGSEA. Trimming removed 7 bases at V and 7 bases at J, with 17 bases between. The CDR3 DNA sequence: TGCAGCGCCAGAGTTGGGGGAGACAATTCACCCCTCCACTTT. Amino acids: CSARVGGDNSPLHF.